A selection of T cell receptor beta chains follows, all from one sample in a study of technical replicates of blood from several donors. TCRdb's copy holds only in-frame clones and misses some; the assay was immunoSEQ multiplex PCR. The sample contains 35,000 to 50,000 clones, over 95% of which appear only once. The specimen sequenced was T cells isolated from PBMCs. These receptors came from a human donor in good health. CDR3s include the opening cysteine and the closing phenylalanine or tryptophan. A D gene is named only where the DNA matches it firmly. Clone size appears in some rows only: once, few, many, or a class for an expanded clone.

NA	TRBV11-2	TRBJ1-2	TRBD1	TGTGCCAGCAGCTTAGCCGGGACAGGGTGGAACTATGGCTACACCTTC	CASSLAGTGWNYGYTF
NA	TRBV27	TRBJ2-1	TRBD1	TGTGCCAGCACGAAGTTGGGACAGGGGGCGAATGAGCAGTTCTTC	CASTKLGQGANEQFF
NA	TRBV2	TRBJ1-5	NA	TGTGCCAGCGGGCCGGGACACGGCAATCAGCCCCAGCATTTT	CASGPGHGNQPQHF
NA	TRBV6-1	TRBJ2-7	NA	TGTGCCAGCGATAGGCCAGGGGCCTCCTACGAGCAGTACTTC	CASDRPGASYEQYF
NA	TRBV7-9	TRBJ2-5	TRBD1	TGTGCCAGCAGCCTTGGGACAGAGATAGGGACCCAGTACTTC	CASSLGTEIGTQYF
NA	TRBV12-1	TRBJ1-2	NA	TGTGCCAGCAGCTCTGTAGGACAGGGCCGTCAATTTGGCTACACCTTC	CASSSVGQGRQFGYTF
NA	TRBV11-2	TRBJ2-5	TRBD2	TGTGCCAGCAGCTTCGGGACTAGCGTAGAGACCCAGTACTTC	CASSFGTSVETQYF
NA	TRBV7-2	TRBJ2-7	TRBD2	TGTGCCAGCAGCTTCGGGGCGGGGGGGGTCCAAGAGCAGTACTTC	CASSFGAGGVQEQYF
NA	TRBV18	TRBJ1-5	NA	TGTGCCAGCTCAACAGGGTATAGCAATCAGCCCCAGCATTTT	CASSTGYSNQPQHF
NA	TRBV2	TRBJ2-2	TRBD2	TGTGCCAGCAGGGGACTAGCGGATATGAACACCGGGGAGCTGTTTTTT	CASRGLADMNTGELFF
NA	TRBV15	TRBJ2-3	NA	TGTGCCACCAGCAGGTCTATATCCTCTAGCACAGATACGCAGTATTTT	CATSRSISSSTDTQYF
NA	TRBV27	TRBJ1-2	TRBD1	TGTGCCGTGGGGGTTAACGACAGGGCAGGCTACACCTTC	CAVGVNDRAGYTF
NA	TRBV4-1	TRBJ2-7	TRBD2	TGCGCCAGCAGCCACTCCTCCACCCCTAGCGGGAGAACCTACGAGCAGTACTTC	CASSHSSTPSGRTYEQYF
few	TRBV19	TRBJ2-2	TRBD2	TGTGCCAGTACCTCTCCGGGACTAAACACCGGGGAGCTGTTTTTT	CASTSPGLNTGELFF
NA	TRBV4-2	TRBJ1-5	NA	TGTGCCAGCAGCCAAGCGGGACACTTCAATCAGCCCCAGCATTTT	CASSQAGHFNQPQHF
NA	TRBV29-1	TRBJ1-5	TRBD1	TGCAGCGTCGGGGGGACAGGGAGTCAGCCCCAGCATTTT	CSVGGTGSQPQHF
NA	TRBV19	TRBJ2-7	TRBD1	TGTGCCAGTAGACGACAGGGCGAAAACGAGCAGTACTTC	CASRRQGENEQYF
NA	TRBV5-6	TRBJ2-7	TRBD2	TGTGCCAGCAGCTTGCGTCTAGCGGGAGAGTCCTACGAGCAGTACTTC	CASSLRLAGESYEQYF
NA	TRBV6-5	TRBJ1-4	NA	TGTGCCAGCAGAAGGACAGTTGAGGAAAAACTGTTTTTT	CASRRTVEEKLFF
NA	TRBV29-1	TRBJ1-2	TRBD1	TGCAGCGTCCTGACAGGGGGGATTATTGTACGTGGCTACACCTTC	CSVLTGGIIVRGYTF
NA	TRBV6-5	TRBJ2-7	TRBD1	TGTGCCAGCTCCGGGACAGTCTACGAGCAGTACTTC	CASSGTVYEQYF
NA	TRBV10-1	TRBJ1-1	NA	TGCGCCAGCAGTGACCCCAGATCCGTTGAAGCTTTCTTT	CASSDPRSVEAFF
NA	TRBV6-5	TRBJ2-2	NA	TGTGCCAGCAGTCAGACCAGGGGATCCGGGGAGCTGTTTTTT	CASSQTRGSGELFF
once	TRBV18	TRBJ1-4	NA	TGTGCCAGCTCGGAACAGGGTGGAATCGAAAAACTGTTTTTT	CASSEQGGIEKLFF
NA	TRBV28	TRBJ1-5	NA	TGTGCCAGCAGTAGATTGACAGGCCCCAATCAGCCCCAGCATTTT	CASSRLTGPNQPQHF
NA	TRBV5-1	TRBJ2-3	NA	TGCGCCAGCAGCTTATGGCAGAGCACAGATACGCAGTATTTT	CASSLWQSTDTQYF
NA	TRBV7-2	TRBJ1-2	TRBD1	TGTGCCAGCACCACATCCCTACAGGGGGTTTTCAACTATGGCTACACCTTC	CASTTSLQGVFNYGYTF
NA	TRBV30	TRBJ2-5	TRBD1	TGTGCCTGGAGTTCCTACCCCGGGACAGCTGGTGAGCAGTACTTC	CAWSSYPGTAGEQYF
NA	TRBV4-1	TRBJ2-7	TRBD2	TGCGCCAGCAGCCAAACTAGCGGGATCAACGAGCAGTACTTC	CASSQTSGINEQYF
NA	TRBV5-1	TRBJ2-3	TRBD2	TGCGCCAGCAGCTGGCACCCCGGGACTAGCGGAGGCCCAGATACGCAGTATTTT	CASSWHPGTSGGPDTQYF
NA	TRBV28	TRBJ1-2	TRBD1	TGTGCCAGCAGTTCGGGACAGGGGGTAGGTGGCTACACCTTC	CASSSGQGVGGYTF
NA	TRBV25-1	TRBJ2-7	NA	TGTGCCAGCAGTGAATTCGCGTATTCCTACGAGCAGTACTTC	CASSEFAYSYEQYF
NA	TRBV7-2	TRBJ1-2	TRBD1	TGTGCCAGCAGCTTACACAGGGGGGCCTATGGCTACACCTTC	CASSLHRGAYGYTF
NA	TRBV7-3	TRBJ2-3	TRBD2	TGTGCCAGCAGTATGGGACTAGCGGACATCACAGATACGCAGTATTTT	CASSMGLADITDTQYF
NA	TRBV5-8	TRBJ2-6	NA	TGTGCCAGCAGTTCCAGGGTCCGGACTGGGGCCAACGTCCTGACTTTC	CASSSRVRTGANVLTF
NA	TRBV14	TRBJ2-1	NA	TGTGCCAGCAGCCAAATCATCGGCAATGAGCAGTTCTTC	CASSQIIGNEQFF
NA	TRBV18	TRBJ1-4	TRBD1	TGTGCCACTTCCGGGACAGGGCTTTCCACTAATGAAAAACTGTTTTTT	CATSGTGLSTNEKLFF
NA	TRBV7-2	TRBJ2-1	NA	TGTGCCAGCAGCTTAGTGCTAGAAAGCAATGAGCAGTTCTTC	CASSLVLESNEQFF
NA	TRBV29-1	TRBJ2-7	NA	TGCAGCGTTGAAGAAGAAGCAGGCGACTACCAGCAGTACTTC	CSVEEEAGDYQQYF
NA	TRBV27	TRBJ1-5	NA	TGTGCCAGCAGTCAGGCTCTCAATCAGCCCCAGCATTTT	CASSQALNQPQHF
NA	TRBV5-1	TRBJ2-7	NA	TGCGCCAGCAGCCCCCGGGACTACGAGCAGTACTTC	CASSPRDYEQYF
NA	TRBV14	TRBJ1-1	NA	TGTGCCAGCAGCCAAGAGTGGGGCACGAACACTGAAGCTTTCTTT	CASSQEWGTNTEAFF
NA	TRBV15	TRBJ2-1	TRBD1	TGTGCCACTCGCGGGACAGGGGCTATCGATGAGCAGTTCTTC	CATRGTGAIDEQFF
NA	TRBV6-5	TRBJ2-2	TRBD2	TGTGCCAGCAGTTACTCGCGGGAGGGCCGTGGGGAGCTGTTTTTT	CASSYSREGRGELFF
NA	TRBV30	TRBJ2-1	TRBD1	TGTGCCTGGAACAGGGGGGTTCAGTACAATGAGCAGTTCTTC	CAWNRGVQYNEQFF
NA	TRBV19	TRBJ1-1	NA	TGTGCCAGTAGTATGTCCCAGGGGTCCACTGAAGCTTTCTTT	CASSMSQGSTEAFF
NA	TRBV4-1	TRBJ2-5	TRBD1	TGCGCCAGCAGCCAAGTGCTATTGACAGGGGGGGAAGGGACCCAGTACTTC	CASSQVLLTGGEGTQYF
NA	TRBV7-3	TRBJ2-1	TRBD2	TGTGCCAGCAGCTCACCGACTAGCGGGATTAGCGACAATGAGCAGTTCTTC	CASSSPTSGISDNEQFF
NA	TRBV2	TRBJ1-5	NA	TGTGCCAGCAGCCCCGCGGGGGCTCATCAGCCCCAGCATTTT	CASSPAGAHQPQHF
once	TRBV5-1	TRBJ2-3	NA	TGCGCCAGCAGCTTGGAATCCCAGAGCACAGATACGCAGTATTTT	CASSLESQSTDTQYF
once	TRBV7-2	TRBJ2-3	TRBD2	TGTGCCAGCAGCTCGACTAGCGGGAGAGCAGATACGCAGTATTTT	CASSSTSGRADTQYF
once	TRBV10-3	TRBJ2-7	NA	TGTGCCATCGGCAGCTCCTACGAGCAGTACTTC	CAIGSSYEQYF
NA	TRBV7-6	TRBJ2-2	NA	TGTGCCAGCAGCTTAGATGGCTTATCCACCGGGGAGCTGTTTTTT	CASSLDGLSTGELFF